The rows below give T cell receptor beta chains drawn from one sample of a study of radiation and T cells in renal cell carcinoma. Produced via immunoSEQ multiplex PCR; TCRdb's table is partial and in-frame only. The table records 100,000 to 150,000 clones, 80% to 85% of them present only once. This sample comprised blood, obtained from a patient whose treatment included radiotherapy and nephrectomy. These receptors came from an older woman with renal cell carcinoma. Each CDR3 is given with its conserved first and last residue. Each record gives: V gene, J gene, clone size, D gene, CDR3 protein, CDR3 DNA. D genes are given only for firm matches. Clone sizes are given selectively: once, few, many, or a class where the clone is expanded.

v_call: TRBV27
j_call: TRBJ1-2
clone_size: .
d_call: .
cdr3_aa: CASSRQANYGYTF
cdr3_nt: TGTGCCAGCAGTCGACAGGCTAACTATGGCTACACCTTC

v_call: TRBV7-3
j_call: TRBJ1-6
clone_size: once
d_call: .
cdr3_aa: CASSRGYNSPLHF
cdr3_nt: TGTGCCAGCAGCCGAGGCTATAATTCACCCCTCCACTTT

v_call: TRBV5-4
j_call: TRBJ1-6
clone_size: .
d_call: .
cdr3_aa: CASSLTGNSPLHF
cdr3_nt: TGTGCCAGCAGCTTAACAGGGAATTCACCCCTCCACTTT

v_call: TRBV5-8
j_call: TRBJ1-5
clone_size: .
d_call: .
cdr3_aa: CASSLNRDQPQHF
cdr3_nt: TGTGCCAGCAGCTTGAATCGGGATCAGCCCCAGCATTTT

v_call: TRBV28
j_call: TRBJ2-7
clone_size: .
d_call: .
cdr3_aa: CASQRRDLYEQYF
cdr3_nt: TGTGCCAGCCAACGCCGGGACCTCTACGAGCAGTACTTC

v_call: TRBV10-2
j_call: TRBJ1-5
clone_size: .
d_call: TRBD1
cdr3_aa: CASSLQGNQPQHF
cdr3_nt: TGCGCCAGCAGTCTACAGGGGAATCAGCCCCAGCATTTT

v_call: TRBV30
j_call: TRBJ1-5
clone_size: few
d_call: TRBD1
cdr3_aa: CAWSGKGTGGQPQHF
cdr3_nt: TGTGCCTGGAGTGGTAAAGGGACAGGGGGTCAGCCCCAGCATTTT

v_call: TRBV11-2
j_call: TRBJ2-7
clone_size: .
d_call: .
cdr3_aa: CASSSQGDLGEQYF
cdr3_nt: TGTGCCAGCAGCTCCCAGGGGGACTTGGGCGAGCAGTACTTC

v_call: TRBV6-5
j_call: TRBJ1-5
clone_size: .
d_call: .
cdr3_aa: CASGEFSNQPQHF
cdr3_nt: TGTGCCAGCGGCGAGTTTAGCAATCAGCCCCAGCATTTT

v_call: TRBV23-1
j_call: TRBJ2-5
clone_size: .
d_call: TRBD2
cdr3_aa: CASSPSKGPGLAGEFQETQYF
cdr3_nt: TGCGCCAGCAGTCCTTCCAAAGGCCCGGGACTAGCGGGAGAGTTCCAAGAGACCCAGTACTTC

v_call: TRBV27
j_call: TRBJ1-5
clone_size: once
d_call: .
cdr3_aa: CASSSRTGGGQPQHF
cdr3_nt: TGTGCCAGCAGTTCCCGGACGGGGGGGGGTCAGCCCCAGCATTTT

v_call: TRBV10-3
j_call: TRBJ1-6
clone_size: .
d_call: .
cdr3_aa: CAIRLDTYNSPLHF
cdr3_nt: TGTGCCATCAGACTGGACACTTATAATTCACCCCTCCACTTT

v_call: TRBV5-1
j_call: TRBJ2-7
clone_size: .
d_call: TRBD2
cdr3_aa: CASSYQGLAGGPLEQYF
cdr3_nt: TGCGCCAGCAGCTACCAAGGACTAGCGGGAGGGCCCTTAGAGCAGTACTTC

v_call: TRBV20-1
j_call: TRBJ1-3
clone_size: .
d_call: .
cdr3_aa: CSARVRDTIYF
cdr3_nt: TGCAGTGCTAGAGTTCGGGACACCATATATTTT

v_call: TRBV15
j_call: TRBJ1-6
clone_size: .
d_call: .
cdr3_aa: CATSQRQSPLHF
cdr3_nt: TGTGCCACCAGTCAAAGACAGTCACCCCTCCACTTT

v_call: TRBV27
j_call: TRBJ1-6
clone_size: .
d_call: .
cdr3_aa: CASSFWEANSPLHF
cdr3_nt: TGTGCCAGCAGTTTCTGGGAGGCTAATTCACCCCTCCACTTT

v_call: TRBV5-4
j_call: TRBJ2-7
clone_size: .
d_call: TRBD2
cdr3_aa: CASSLIAGGSEQYF
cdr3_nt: TGTGCCAGCAGCTTGATAGCGGGGGGAAGTGAGCAGTACTTC

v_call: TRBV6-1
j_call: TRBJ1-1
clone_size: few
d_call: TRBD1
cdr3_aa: CASSANRGEAFF
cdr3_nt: TGTGCCAGCAGCGCCAACAGGGGCGAAGCTTTCTTT

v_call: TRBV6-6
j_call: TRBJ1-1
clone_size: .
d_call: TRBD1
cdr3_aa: CASRQGAMVTEAFF
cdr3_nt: TGTGCCAGCAGGCAGGGGGCGATGGTCACTGAAGCTTTCTTT

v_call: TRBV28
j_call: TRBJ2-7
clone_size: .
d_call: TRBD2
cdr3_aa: CASSPRLAGGYEQYF
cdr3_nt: TGTGCCAGCAGTCCAAGACTAGCGGGGGGCTACGAGCAGTACTTC

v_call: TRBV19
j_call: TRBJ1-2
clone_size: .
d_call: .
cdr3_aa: CASSPDWGANYGYTF
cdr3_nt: TGTGCCAGTAGTCCGGACTGGGGAGCTAACTATGGCTACACCTTC

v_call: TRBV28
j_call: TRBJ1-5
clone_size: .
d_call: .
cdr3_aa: CASSLFGPQHF
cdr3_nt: TGTGCCAGCAGTCTCTTCGGGCCCCAGCATTTT

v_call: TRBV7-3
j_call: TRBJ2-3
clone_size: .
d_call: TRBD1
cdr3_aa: CASSSGQGTDTQYF
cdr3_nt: TGTGCCAGCAGCTCCGGACAGGGGACAGATACGCAGTATTTT

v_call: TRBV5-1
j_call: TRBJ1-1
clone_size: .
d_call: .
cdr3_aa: CASRKGVGDTEAFF
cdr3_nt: TGCGCCAGCAGAAAAGGGGTAGGGGACACTGAAGCTTTCTTT

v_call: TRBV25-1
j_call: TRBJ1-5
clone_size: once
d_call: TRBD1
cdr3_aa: CASSEGRQGNNQPQHF
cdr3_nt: TGTGCCAGCAGTGAAGGTAGACAGGGAAACAATCAGCCCCAGCATTTT

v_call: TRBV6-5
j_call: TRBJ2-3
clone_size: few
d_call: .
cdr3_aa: CASSYSIGMVDTQYF
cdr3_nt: TGTGCCAGCAGTTACTCGATAGGGATGGTAGATACGCAGTATTTT

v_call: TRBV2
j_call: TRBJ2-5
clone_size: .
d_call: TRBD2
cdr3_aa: CASSELTSGETQYF
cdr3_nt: TGTGCCAGCAGTGAACTTACTAGCGGCGAGACCCAGTACTTC

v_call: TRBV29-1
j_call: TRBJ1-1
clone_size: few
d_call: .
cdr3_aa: CSVEELSSVPVF
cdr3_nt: TGCAGCGTTGAAGAGTTGTCTTCTGTCCCCGTCTTT

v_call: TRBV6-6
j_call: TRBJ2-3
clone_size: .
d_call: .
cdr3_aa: CASSYSGQPDTQYF
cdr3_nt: TGTGCCAGCAGTTACTCGGGCCAACCAGATACGCAGTATTTT

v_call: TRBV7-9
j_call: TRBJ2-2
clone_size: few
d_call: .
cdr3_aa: CASSLRGYGELFF
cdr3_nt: TGTGCCAGCAGCCTCCGGGGTTATGGGGAGCTGTTTTTT

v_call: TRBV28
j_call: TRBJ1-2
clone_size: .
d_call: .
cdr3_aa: CASSPPGHYGYTF
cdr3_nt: TGTGCCAGCAGTCCCCCCGGACACTATGGCTACACCTTC

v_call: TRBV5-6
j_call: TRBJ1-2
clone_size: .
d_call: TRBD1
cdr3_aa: CASSLLSRDRQRGYTF
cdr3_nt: TGTGCCAGCAGCCTGCTGTCCCGGGACAGGCAGAGGGGCTACACCTTC

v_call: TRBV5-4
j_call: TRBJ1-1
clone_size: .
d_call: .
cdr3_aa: CASSLAENTEAFF
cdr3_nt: TGTGCCAGCAGCTTGGCTGAGAACACTGAAGCTTTCTTT

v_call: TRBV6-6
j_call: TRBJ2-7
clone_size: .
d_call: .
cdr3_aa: CASSYTAQGGSYEQYF
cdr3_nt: TGTGCCAGCAGTTACACAGCCCAGGGGGGATCCTACGAGCAGTACTTC

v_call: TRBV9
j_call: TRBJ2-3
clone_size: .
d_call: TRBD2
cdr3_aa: CASSVGASGDTDTQYF
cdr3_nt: TGTGCCAGCAGCGTAGGGGCTAGCGGGGACACAGATACGCAGTATTTT

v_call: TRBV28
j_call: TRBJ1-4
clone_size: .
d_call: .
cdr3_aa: CASSSSTGRSGEKLFF
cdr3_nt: TGTGCCAGCAGTTCATCAACAGGGAGGAGCGGAGAAAAACTGTTTTTT

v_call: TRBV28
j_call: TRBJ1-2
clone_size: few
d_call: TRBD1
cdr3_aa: CASTSGQGGGYTF
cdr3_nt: TGTGCCAGCACTAGCGGACAGGGTGGTGGCTACACCTTC

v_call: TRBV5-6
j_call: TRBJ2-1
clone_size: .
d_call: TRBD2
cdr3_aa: CASSLTGLAGDGVYNEQFF
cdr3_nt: TGTGCCAGCAGCTTGACGGGACTAGCGGGAGATGGGGTTTACAATGAGCAGTTCTTC

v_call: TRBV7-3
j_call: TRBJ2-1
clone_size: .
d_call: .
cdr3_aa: CASSSIGTRPSYNEQFF
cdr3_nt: TGTGCCAGCAGCTCAATTGGGACGCGGCCCTCCTACAATGAGCAGTTCTTC

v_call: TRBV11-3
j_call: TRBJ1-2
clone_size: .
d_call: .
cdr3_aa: CASSSSRLGRRGYTF
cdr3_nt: TGTGCCAGCAGCTCTTCCCGGCTTGGGAGACGCGGCTACACCTTC

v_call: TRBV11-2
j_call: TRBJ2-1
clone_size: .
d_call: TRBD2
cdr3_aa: CASSSTSGGANEQFF
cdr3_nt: TGTGCCAGCAGTTCGACTAGCGGGGGGGCCAATGAGCAGTTCTTC

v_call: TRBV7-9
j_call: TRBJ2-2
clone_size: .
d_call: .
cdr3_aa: CASSSEGWATGELFF
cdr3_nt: TGTGCCAGCAGCTCCGAGGGGTGGGCCACCGGGGAGCTGTTTTTT

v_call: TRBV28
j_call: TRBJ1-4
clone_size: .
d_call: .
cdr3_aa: CASSSQPGLDEKLFF
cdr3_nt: TGTGCCAGCAGTTCGCAACCGGGACTGGATGAAAAACTGTTTTTT